The 22 T cell receptor beta chains given below trace back to one sample, sequenced in a study of control samples from healthy donors and cancer patients. Some clones are missing from TCRdb's copy, which holds only in-frame ones; the method was immunoSEQ multiplex PCR. The table shows 70,000 to 75,000 clones, with approximately 84% occurring only once. The sequenced sample was blood. The receptors stem from a woman aged 45-60 years in good health.

The chain recombines TRBV6-6 with TRBJ2-7; 7 nucleotides line up with TRBD1. The CDR3 sequence is 15 residues long. The germline V gene encodes CDR1 MNHNY and CDR2 SVGAGI (reference sequence). Germline trimming cut 4 bases from V and 3 bases from J; bases unmatched to any gene: 9. The DNA of the CDR3 is TGTGCCAGCAGTTCCAGAACCGGGACAGACTACGAGCAGTACTTC. Protein: CASSSRTGTDYEQYF.

The chain is built from TRBV24-1 and TRBJ1-1; TRBD1 aligns across 7 bases. This CDR3 spans 13 amino acids. Germline CDR1 reads KGHDR; CDR2 reads SFDVKD. The V segment lost 5 bases and the J segment 9 bases; nucleotides outside the gene matches: 8. CDR3 sequence: CATSGQGGGKAFF. The CDR3 bases are TGTGCCACCAGTGGACAGGGAGGTGGGAAAGCTTTCTTT.

This chain connects TRBV15 to TRBJ2-5; D is unresolved. Germline CDR1 is LNHNV and CDR2 is YYDKDF (reference sequence). CDR3 length: 15 amino acids. Trimming removed 0 bases at V and 1 base at J, with 9 bases between. CDR3 in amino acids: CATSRDRQVQETQYF. For the CDR3, the DNA is TGTGCCACCAGCAGAGACCGACAAGTCCAAGAGACCCAGTACTTC.

The rearrangement joins TRBV28 to TRBJ2-1; 11 bases agree with TRBD2. The V segment lost 6 bases and the J segment 0 bases; nucleotides outside the gene matches: 10. The V gene's germline CDR1 is MDHEN and CDR2 SYDVKM. The CDR3 length is 18 residues. The CDR3 DNA reads as TGTGCCAGCAGCCACGGGACTAGCGGAGGGGACTCCTACAATGAGCAGTTCTTC. Translated, it gives CASSHGTSGGDSYNEQFF.

Only a few counts were recorded for this clone. The chain joins TRBV6-2 or TRBV6-3 to TRBJ2-7; TRBD2 matches 9 bases. The CDR3 has 14 residues. Germline V gene data show CDR1 as MNHEY and CDR2 as SVGEGT. J lost 2 bases, V lost 5 bases, and 4 bases had no gene match. The CDR3 DNA is TGTGCCAGCAGTGAGGGACTAGCCCCCTACGAGCAGTACTTC. Protein product: CASSEGLAPYEQYF.

This clone was recorded only once. CDR3 nucleotide sequence: TGTGCCACCAGCAGGCCCTATACAGGGATCTTGGATGAGCAGTTCTTC. It specifies CATSRPYTGILDEQFF. The chain has TRBV15 and TRBJ2-1; D might be TRBD1 (6 bases). V was cut by 3 bases and J by 8 bases, with 20 bases left in between. This CDR3 contains 16 residues. The germline V gene has CDR1 LNHNV and CDR2 YYDKDF (reference sequence).

J is TRBJ2-7 and V is TRBV6-1; the D gene is possibly TRBD2 (6 bases). The V gene lost 3 bases and the J gene lost 7 bases, with 10 bases spanning the gap. The germline V gene encodes CDR1 MNHNS and CDR2 SASEGT. The CDR3 length is 12 residues. DNA of the CDR3: TGTGCCAGCAGTGAGCGGGATTGGGAGCAGTACTTC. Its translation: CASSERDWEQYF.

The chain employs TRBV10-3 and TRBJ2-2; tentative D call: TRBD2 (6 bases). This CDR3 spans 14 amino acids. V lost 3 bases and J lost 6, with 11 bases in between. CDR1 is ENHRY and CDR2 is SYGVKD in the germline V gene. The CDR3, as DNA: TGTGCCATCAGTGATTTAGCGGACGCCGGGGAGCTGTTTTTT. Amino acid sequence: CAISDLADAGELFF.

The CDR3 reads CASSDGAGRDEQFF. The CDR3 DNA sequence: TGTGCCAGCAGTGACGGAGCGGGCCGCGATGAGCAGTTCTTC. This chain links TRBV2 with TRBJ2-1; D might be TRBD2 (6 bases). The V end lost 3 bases, the J end lost 8 bases, and 14 bases lay between the germline ends. The length of the CDR3 is 14 residues. Germline CDR1 is SNHLY and CDR2 is FYNNEI.

J is TRBJ2-5 and V is TRBV10-3; D may be TRBD1 or TRBD2 (5 bases each). The CDR3 loop spans 15 amino acids. Germline CDR1 and CDR2: ENHRY and SYGVKD. V was clipped by 4 bases and J by 5 bases, with 17 bases between them. The CDR3 loop reads CAISVRGSDGETQYF. The CDR3 DNA follows: TGTGCCATCAGTGTGAGGGGATCCGATGGGGAGACCCAGTACTTC.

The rearrangement uses TRBV9 and TRBJ1-3, with no clear D. Trimming shortened V by 1 base and J by 0 bases, and 8 bases separated the two germline ends. The germline CDR1 and CDR2 sequences are SGDLS and YYNGEE. The CDR3 has 15 amino acids. CDR3 sequence: CASSVSPSSGNTIYF. The DNA of the CDR3 is TGTGCCAGCAGCGTATCACCTAGCTCTGGAAACACCATATATTTT. Filled out from reference TRBV9 and TRBJ1-3, the complete variable domain reads DSGVTQTPKHLITATGQRVTLRCSPRSGDLSVYWYQQSLDQGLQFLIQYYNGEERAKGNILERFSAQQFPDLHSELNLSSLELGDSALYFCASSVSPSSGNTIYFGEGSWLTVV.

This clone occurred a few times. The chain combines TRBV5-1 with TRBJ2-3; D gene unclear. CDR1 is SGHRS, CDR2 YFSETQ, per germline. This CDR3 contains 14 residues. The V end lost 0 bases, the J end lost 3 bases, and 8 bases lay between the germline ends. CDR3 amino acids: CASSLVLSTDTQYF. CDR3 nucleotides: TGCGCCAGCAGCTTGGTGTTGTCAACAGATACGCAGTATTTT.

The chain couples TRBV4-1 to TRBJ2-7; no clear D gene. V was cut by 4 bases and J by 5 bases, with 12 bases left in between. In germline, CDR1 is MGHRA, CDR2 YSYEKL. The CDR3 is 13 residues long. The CDR3 DNA sequence: TGCGCCAGCAGCCTCCTTGACTGGGACGAGCAGTACTTC. This gives the protein CASSLLDWDEQYF.

This clone showed up just once. The CDR3 region has the DNA TGTGCCAGCCGAGGTTATAGGCCTATGAACACTGAAGCTTTCTTT. It translates to CASRGYRPMNTEAFF. The chain uses TRBV6-5 and TRBJ1-1; D remains ambiguous. V was cut by 8 bases and J by 0 bases, with 16 bases left in between. There are 15 residues in the CDR3. CDR1 and CDR2 from the germline V gene are MNHEY and SVGAGI.

The chain carries TRBV9 and TRBJ2-1, with D possibly matching TRBD2 (5 bases). CDR1 is SGDLS, CDR2 YYNGEE, per germline. The CDR3 is 15 residues long. With 0 bases removed from V and 7 bases from J, the gap between germline ends came to 14 bases. The CDR3 protein is CASSVADIPGNEQFF. CDR3 DNA sequence: TGTGCCAGCAGCGTAGCTGACATTCCGGGGAATGAGCAGTTCTTC.

This chain uses TRBV5-4 with TRBJ1-2, with TRBD1 matching 10 bases. V lost 4 bases and J lost 4; bases outside the gene matches: 4. The CDR3 has 14 residues. The germline CDR1 and CDR2 sequences are SGHNT and YYREEE (reference sequence). Here the CDR3 DNA reads TGTGCCAGCAGCCCGGGACAGGGGTCCTATGGCTACACCTTC. It is translated as CASSPGQGSYGYTF.

The count of this clone is one. This chain joins TRBV28 and TRBJ2-2; D is perhaps TRBD2 (5 bases). The CDR3 is 14 amino acids. Germline CDR1 MDHEN, CDR2 SYDVKM. V lost 7 bases, J lost 4 bases, and 13 bases lay in between. The CDR3: CASTGLAITGELFF. The CDR3 nucleotides are TGTGCCAGCACGGGCCTAGCTATCACCGGGGAGCTGTTTTTT.

This clone was picked up a small number of times. The chain couples TRBV30 to TRBJ1-3; TRBD1 aligns across 7 bases. The CDR3 spans 14 residues. The V gene's germline CDR1 is GTSNPN and CDR2 SVGIG (reference sequence). Trimming at V came to 4 bases and at J to 5 bases, leaving 8 bases not matched to a gene. The CDR3 here is CAWTTGEGRNTIYF. DNA of the CDR3: TGTGCCTGGACTACAGGGGAAGGGCGAAACACCATATATTTT. Using reference TRBV30 and TRBJ1-3 for the parts outside the CDR3, the full variable domain is SQTIHQWPATLVQPVGSPLSLECTVEGTSNPNLYWYRQAAGRGLQLLFYSVGIGQISSEVPQNLSASRPQDRQFILSSKKLLLSDSGFYLCAWTTGEGRNTIYFGEGSWLTVV.

The chain combines TRBV3-1 (or the pseudogene TRBV3-2) with TRBJ2-5; D unclear. Trimming pared 4 bases from V and 5 bases from J, leaving 14 bases between. The CDR3 covers 14 residues. Germline V gives CDR1 LGHDT, CDR2 YNNKEL (reference sequence). CDR3 nucleotide sequence: TGTGCCAGCAGCCTTAATTTAGTCGGCGAGACCCAGTACTTC. As protein: CASSLNLVGETQYF.

The rearrangement joins TRBV5-1 to TRBJ2-1; 7 bases fit TRBD2. J lost 8 bases, V lost 0 bases, and 11 bases had no gene match. The CDR3 extends over 16 amino acids. Germline CDR1 reads SGHRS; CDR2 reads YFSETQ. The CDR3 region has the DNA TGCGCCAGCAGCTTGGGGACTAGGATTGGACCCGATGAGCAGTTCTTC. It codes for CASSLGTRIGPDEQFF. The complete variable domain, with remaining parts taken from reference TRBV5-1 and TRBJ2-1, reads KAGVTQTPRYLIKTRGQQVTLSCSPISGHRSVSWYQQTPGQGLQFLFEYFSETQRNKGNFPGRFSGRQFSNSRSEMNVSTLELGDSALYLCASSLGTRIGPDEQFFGPGTRLTVL.

The chain is built from TRBV7-8 and TRBJ2-1; possibly TRBD1 for D (5 bases). The CDR3 loop spans 13 amino acids. V lost 5 bases to trimming and J lost 3 bases, with 8 bases between them. Germline-derived CDR1 and CDR2 are SGHVS and FQNEAQ. CDR3 residues: CASSPRVYNEQFF. The CDR3 DNA reads TGTGCCAGCAGCCCCAGGGTCTACAATGAGCAGTTCTTC.

The CDR3, as DNA: TGTGCCAGCAGTTTAAGGACAGGGGGCGGGATTGCTGGCTACACCTTC. Protein: CASSLRTGGGIAGYTF. The rearrangement joins TRBV27 to TRBJ1-2, with 11 bases lining up with TRBD1. The V gene's germline CDR1 is MNHEY and CDR2 SMNVEV (reference sequence). The CDR3 has 16 residues. With 2 bases clipped from V and 7 bases from J, the junction kept 9 bases outside the gene matches.